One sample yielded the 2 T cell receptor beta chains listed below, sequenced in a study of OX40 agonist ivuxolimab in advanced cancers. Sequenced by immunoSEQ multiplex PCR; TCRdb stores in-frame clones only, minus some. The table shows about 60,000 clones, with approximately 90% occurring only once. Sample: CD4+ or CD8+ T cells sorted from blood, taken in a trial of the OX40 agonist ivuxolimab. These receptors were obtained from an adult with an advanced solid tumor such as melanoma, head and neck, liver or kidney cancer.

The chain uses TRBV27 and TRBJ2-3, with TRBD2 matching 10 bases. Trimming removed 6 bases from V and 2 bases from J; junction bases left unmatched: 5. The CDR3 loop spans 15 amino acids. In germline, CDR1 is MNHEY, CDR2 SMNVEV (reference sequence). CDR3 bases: TGTGCCAGCAGGGTAGCGGGAGGTCCCACAGATACGCAGTATTTT. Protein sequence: CASRVAGGPTDTQYF.

The CDR3 DNA reads TGTGCCAGCTCGGGACAGGGGGTCGATGGCTACACCTTC. Amino acids: CASSGQGVDGYTF. The gene calls are TRBV6-1 and TRBJ1-2; the match to TRBD1 covers 11 bases. V dropped 8 bases and J dropped 6; count of bases not matched to a gene: 5. Per the germline V gene, CDR1 is MNHNS and CDR2 is SASEGT. The CDR3 extends over 13 amino acids.